This T cell receptor (beta chain) was captured in a study of T cells in localized non-small cell lung cancer (TCRdb year 2020). Notes on the research overall: The study analyzed T cell repertoires of hundreds of early-stage NSCLC patients, comparing tumors and uninvolved tumor-adjacent lungs. The mean age of the NSCLC patients was roughly 70 years, with 130 or so men and around 110 women. The cohort consisted of 236 treatment-naive NSCLC patients whose localized lung tumors had been resected. On the study overall, not on this receptor specifically: Because the study design was exploratory, TCR variables were selected using unadjusted p-values without false-discovery rate correction. Because multi-region sequencing of the tumors was not done, intratumor heterogeneity could not be ruled out. Uninvolved tumor-adjacent lung showed the highest T cell clonality, higher than tumor, which suggests more focused antigenic responses in the uninvolved tumor-adjacent lung. A median of approximately 62 of the top 100 tumor clones turned up in the paired uninvolved adjacent lung, and approximately 30 of those clones also ranked among the top 100 of that same adjacent lung. Longer overall survival was associated with higher blood T cell density, whereas shorter survival was associated with higher adjacent-lung clonality.

TCR beta CDR3 regions were sequenced from DNA using the immunoSEQ Assay. In the paper's pipeline: To compute T cell density, TCR beta template counts were normalized to usable DNA, which was estimated by amplifying housekeeping genes. The preseqR package was used to estimate richness by extrapolating to 400,000 templates for PBMC samples and to 120,000 templates for tissue samples. Clonality was defined by subtracting Pielou's evenness from one. Tissue-enriched TCRs were identified by differential abundance testing using productive amino-acid clonotypes, minimum total count 5 and alpha 0.1. The Jaccard Index and the Morisita Overlap Index were used to measure how much the repertoires overlapped between compartments. GLIPH grouped TCR beta CDR3s together with public tetramer-defined viral CDR3s, and a viral motif had to include at least three viral sequences and also show V-gene enrichment. Sourced from immuneACCESS, this table was stored by TCRdb with only in-frame sequences that have V and J called. A share of the clones is absent; for the studies checked, an unresolved V gene accounts for under half, and the remainder has no known explanation. D and trimming come from the DNA, and the V and J calls and clone size come from that table. Recorded for this sample are approximately 45,000 clones; 80% to 85% of them occurred a single time. The biggest ten clones account for about a sixth of the sample.

In its sample, this clone was seen once. The antigen it binds to is not known. There are no base qualities to consult, and no much larger clone falls within one base. At diagnosis, tumor, uninvolved tumor-adjacent lung and peripheral blood were collected and then preserved as a mix of FFPE and fresh-frozen material. Blood samples were analyzed as peripheral blood mononuclear cells for TCR repertoire profiling. The germline V gene provides CDR1 SGDLS and CDR2 YYNGEE. Germline trimming: 2 bases from V, 8 bases from J; junction bases outside gene matches: 6. There are 14 amino acids in the CDR3, from cysteine to phenylalanine inclusive. The only DNA kept is the CDR3, 42 bases in frame from the first base.

The receptor was isolated from a man aged 40 to 70 with stage III lung adenocarcinoma. The rearrangement combines TRBV9 with TRBJ1-2; 10 junctional bases match TRBD1. The input for sequencing was peripheral blood mononuclear cells, taken before any cancer treatment. The nucleotide sequence reads TGTGCCAGCAGCGTGTCGGGACAGGGGAGAGGCTACACCTTC. The encoded protein is CASSVSGQGRGYTF.